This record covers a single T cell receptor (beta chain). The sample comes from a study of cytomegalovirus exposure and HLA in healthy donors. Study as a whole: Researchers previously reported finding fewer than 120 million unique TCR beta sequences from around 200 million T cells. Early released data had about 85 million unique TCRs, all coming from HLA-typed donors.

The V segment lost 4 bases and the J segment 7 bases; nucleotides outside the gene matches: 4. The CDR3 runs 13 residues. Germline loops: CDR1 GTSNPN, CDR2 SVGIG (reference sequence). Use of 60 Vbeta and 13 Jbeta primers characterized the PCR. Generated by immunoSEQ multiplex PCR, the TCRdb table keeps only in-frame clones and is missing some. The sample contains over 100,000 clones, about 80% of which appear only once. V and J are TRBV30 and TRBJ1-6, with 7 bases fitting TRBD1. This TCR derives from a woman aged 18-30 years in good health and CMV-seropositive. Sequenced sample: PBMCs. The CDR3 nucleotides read TGTGCCTGGATGGGACAGCAGAATTCACCCCTCCACTTT. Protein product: CAWMGQQNSPLHF. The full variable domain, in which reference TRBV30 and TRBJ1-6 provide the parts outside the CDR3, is SQTIHQWPATLVQPVGSPLSLECTVEGTSNPNLYWYRQAAGRGLQLLFYSVGIGQISSEVPQNLSASRPQDRQFILSSKKLLLSDSGFYLCAWMGQQNSPLHFGNGTRLTVT.